One TCR beta chain is described in this entry. Germline CDR1 SGHNT, CDR2 YYREEE (reference sequence). This CDR3 region has 16 residues. V shed 4 bases, J shed 4 bases, and the junction held 8 bases outside the gene matches. This record belongs to a study of blood T cell repertoires in COVID-19. In the original workflow: How many nucleated cells were present was estimated from reference gene primer amplification. Profiled with immunoSEQ multiplex PCR; TCRdb holds only in-frame clones, not every one. The V and J calls and clone size are taken from that table; D and trimming were inferred from the DNA. The data hold tens of thousands of clones, with 79% observed a single time.

This chain joins TRBV5-4 and TRBJ2-5; 12 bases fit TRBD1. The TCR originated in a woman aged 60 to 75 with acute or convalescent COVID-19. Sample: peripheral blood. The CDR3 protein is CASSIPGTGGGETQYF. The CDR3, as DNA: TGTGCCAGCAGCATCCCCGGGACAGGGGGCGGAGAGACCCAGTACTTC.